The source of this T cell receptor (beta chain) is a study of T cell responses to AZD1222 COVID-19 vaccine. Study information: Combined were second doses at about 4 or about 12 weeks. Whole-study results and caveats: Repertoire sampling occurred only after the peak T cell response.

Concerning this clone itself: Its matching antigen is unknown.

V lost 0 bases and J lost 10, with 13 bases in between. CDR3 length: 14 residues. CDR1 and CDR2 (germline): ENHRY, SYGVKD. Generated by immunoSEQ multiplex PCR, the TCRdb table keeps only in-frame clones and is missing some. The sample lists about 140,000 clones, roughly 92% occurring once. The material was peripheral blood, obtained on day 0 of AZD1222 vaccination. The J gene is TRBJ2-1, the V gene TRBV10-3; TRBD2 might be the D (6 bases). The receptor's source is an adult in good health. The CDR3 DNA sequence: TGTGCCATCAGTGAGTCTGCGGGAAGTAAGGAGCAGTTCTTC. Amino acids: CAISESAGSKEQFF.